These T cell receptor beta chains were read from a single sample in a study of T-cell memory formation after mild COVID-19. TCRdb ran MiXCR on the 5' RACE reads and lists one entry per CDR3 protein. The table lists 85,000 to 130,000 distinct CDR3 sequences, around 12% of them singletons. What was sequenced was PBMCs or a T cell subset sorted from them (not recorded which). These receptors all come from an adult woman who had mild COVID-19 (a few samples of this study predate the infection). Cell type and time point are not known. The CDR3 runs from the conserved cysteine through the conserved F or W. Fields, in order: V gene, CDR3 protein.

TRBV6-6	CASSLNPGLAGASEQFF
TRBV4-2	CASSLQEESSYNEQFF
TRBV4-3	CASSQGEPSNEQFF
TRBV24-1	CATSDLNLGASGNYNEQFF
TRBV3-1	CASRPLRDLSYGYTF
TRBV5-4	CASSLVAGIQETQYF
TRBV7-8	CASSYLRGQNPFF
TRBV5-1	CASRPSRGDNEQFF
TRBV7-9	CASSQTGNTDTQYF
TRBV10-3	CAISDEQGDLRSYEQYF
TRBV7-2	CASSLGLAGVDEQFF
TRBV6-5	CASSLQVDYEQYF
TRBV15	CATSRATVGGLSGELFF
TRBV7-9	CASSLVVGAPEQYF
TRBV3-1	CASSPTGTSLTGEQFF
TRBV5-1	CASSLASPKETQYF
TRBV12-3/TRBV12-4	CASRPGTGDFYEQYF
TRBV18	CASSPPPGTLSSYEQYF
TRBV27	CASSLSGSYNEQFF
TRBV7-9	CASSSTGQANTGELFF
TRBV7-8	CASSLAVLPQFF
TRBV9	CASSVGTATFSTGELFF
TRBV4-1	CASSLLGTAKNIQYF
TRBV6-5	CASSYFPTSGAVNEQYF
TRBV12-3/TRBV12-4	CASSPMGEQFF
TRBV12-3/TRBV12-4	CASSFPRLDSSYNEQFF
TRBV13	CASSLGTGHGYGYTF
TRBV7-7	CASSLSASEGDTQYF
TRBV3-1	CASSQESLRGYTGELFF
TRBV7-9	CASSFPDSNQPQHF
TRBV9	CASSAFVAGMDEQFF
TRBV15	CATSRVSGRGTDTQYF
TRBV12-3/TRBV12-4	CASSLIGQIIYEQYF
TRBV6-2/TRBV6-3	CASSTPAGVLYNEQFF
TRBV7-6	CASSLRGPDYNEQFF
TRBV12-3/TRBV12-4	CASSFGQGARNEQFF
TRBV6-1	CASSEPGTSFVNEQFF
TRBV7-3	CASSLIPGTSGSQTDTQYF
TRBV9	CASSLDSEAFF
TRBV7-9	CASSPSMVQGRFETQYF
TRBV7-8	CASSRLAGAVDYEQYF